One sample yielded the 3 T cell receptor beta chains listed below, sequenced in a study of metastatic and nonmetastatic thyroid tumors. TCRdb re-called the PCR reads via MiXCR. The sample includes approximately 16,000 clones, roughly an eighth of them seen just once. None of the patients had undergone any treatment ahead of thyroid surgery. Specimen: tumor tissue. The receptors stem from a female donor with papillary thyroid cancer or a benign thyroid nodule (not recorded which). Some clones in this sample may be carry-over from other donors' samples.

This clone was found many times. This sequence joins TRBV7-6 and TRBJ1-4; TRBD1 might be the D (5 bases). Germline V gives CDR1 SGHVS, CDR2 FNYEAQ. The V end lost 4 bases, the J end lost 8 bases, and 11 bases lay between the germline ends. This CDR3 spans 13 amino acids. The CDR3: CASSSTRGEKLFF. For the CDR3, the DNA is TGTGCCAGCAGCTCCACTCGGGGGGAAAAACTGTTTTTT.

The rearrangement uses TRBV12-3 or TRBV12-4 and TRBJ2-1, with a tentative D call TRBD2 (6 bases). This CDR3 comprises 12 residues. V was pared by 5 bases and J by 10 bases, with 12 bases between. In nucleotides, the CDR3 is TGTGCCAGCAGTCAGACCAGCGGGGAGCAGTTCTTC. Protein sequence: CASSQTSGEQFF.

This clone has a count of ten or more. The V gene is TRBV5-1, the J gene TRBJ1-1, with 7 bases identical to TRBD1. CDR3 length: 14 amino acids. The ends lost 0 bases at V and 1 base at J; junction bases unmatched: 0. Germline loops: CDR1 SGHRS, CDR2 YFSETQ. Here the CDR3 DNA reads TGCGCCAGCAGCTTGGGGACAGGGAACACTGAAGCTTTCTTT. Its protein is CASSLGTGNTEAFF.